This TCR beta chain comes out of a study of identical twins. One entry per CDR3 protein results from TCRdb running MiXCR on the 5' RACE reads. The table includes 550,000 to 700,000 distinct CDR3 sequences, 21% detected once. General observations from the study: Donors were not followed over many years; analysis was cross-sectional.

The V end was cut by 6 bases, the J end by 7 bases, with 16 bases between. Germline V gives CDR1 MNHNS, CDR2 SASEGT. CDR3 length: 14 amino acids. In regard to this clonotype: Its antigen is not known.

Another study also made use of these data, one on T cells expressing NK-cell markers. That investigation notes: Among the eight sequenced donors, seven tested HCMV-seropositive and one tested seronegative. For a few donors, these clonotypes were likewise the leading ones in the CD3+CD56-NKG2C+ fraction.

The V gene is TRBV6-1, the J gene TRBJ2-1; possibly TRBD1 or TRBD2 for D (5 bases each). Input material: PBMCs. The clonotype originates from a woman younger than 30 in good health. CDR3 in DNA: TGTGCCAGCAGCTTCCGGGACGGAATAAATGAGCAGTTCTTC. Protein: CASSFRDGINEQFF.